This passage covers 32 T cell receptor beta chains from one sample sequenced in a study of blood T cells in healthy people across ages. Alongside a J-beta primer mix, a sample-barcoded 5' primer served in a second PCR lasting 7 to 11 cycles. TCRdb reprocessed the 5' RACE reads via MiXCR and lists one record per CDR3 protein. Among over 1.5 million distinct CDR3 sequences listed, less than 50% were seen once. The sample was blood. All receptors derive from a woman between 40 and 50 years old in good health.

This clonotype was seen more than once but under ten times. The rearrangement joins TRBV6-1 to TRBJ2-5; D remains unclear. V lost 3 bases and J 11 bases, leaving 22 bases between the germline ends. Germline CDR1 reads MNHNS; CDR2 reads SASEGT. CDR3 length: 15 amino acids. The CDR3 sequence: CASSDGWAEYNEQYF. The CDR3 nucleotides are TGTGCCAGCAGTGATGGGTGGGCGGAATACAATGAGCAGTACTTC.

The V gene is TRBV6-2 or TRBV6-3, the J gene TRBJ2-7; no reliable D call. In germline, CDR1 is MNHEY, CDR2 SVGEGT. The V and J ends lost 2 bases and 6 bases respectively, with 8 bases between them. CDR3 length equals 12 residues. DNA for the CDR3: TGTGCCAGCAGTTACGGTGTTCGCGAGCAGTACTTC. The encoded protein is CASSYGVREQYF.

V gene TRBV20-1 combines with J gene TRBJ2-7; the D gene is possibly TRBD1 (5 bases). CDR3 size: 13 residues. CDR1 and CDR2 from the germline V gene are DFQATT and SNEGSKA (reference sequence). The CDR3 protein is CAWRQRKRYEQYF. CDR3 DNA sequence: TGCGCCTGGAGACAGCGAAAGAGATACGAGCAGTACTTC.

The chain has TRBV21-1 and TRBJ2-7. TRBV21-1 is a pseudogene. The CDR3 spans 14 residues. CDR3 region: CASSKGRQPTEQYF. DNA for the CDR3: TGTGCCAGCAGCAAAGGCAGGCAGCCTACCGAGCAGTACTTC.

This clonotype showed up just a few times. The chain carries TRBV6-6 and TRBJ2-1, with 10 bases matching TRBD2. Germline CDR1 reads MNHNY; CDR2 reads SVGAGI (reference sequence). V lost 0 bases, J lost 5 bases, and 4 bases stayed unmatched. The CDR3 sequence is 16 residues long. The CDR3 sequence: CASSYSPSGGDNEQFF. Written as DNA, the CDR3 is TGTGCCAGCAGTTACTCCCCCAGCGGGGGGGACAATGAGCAGTTCTTC.

The J gene is TRBJ1-4, the V gene TRBV7-2; D perhaps matches TRBD1 (6 bases). V lost 3 bases and J lost 6, with 11 bases in between. CDR1 SGHTA and CDR2 FQGNSA come from the germline V gene. This CDR3 is 14 amino acids long. The CDR3, as DNA: TGTGCCAGCAGCTTGGACAGTATTGATGAAAAACTGTTTTTT. Protein: CASSLDSIDEKLFF. Drawing the rest from reference TRBV7-2 and TRBJ1-4, the complete variable domain is GAGVSQSPSNKVTEKGKDVELRCDPISGHTALYWYRQSLGQGLEFLIYFQGNSAPDKSGLPSDRFSAERTGGSVSTLTIQRTQQEDSAVYLCASSLDSIDEKLFFGSGTQLSVL.

The chain carries TRBV6-1 and TRBJ2-5; 7 bases fit TRBD2. The CDR3 loop spans 13 amino acids. Unmatched junction bases numbered 4, after V lost 4 bases and J lost 5 bases. The germline V gene has CDR1 MNHNS and CDR2 SASEGT. CDR3 DNA: TGTGCCAGCAGTGGGGGACTACTTGAGACCCAGTACTTC. Translating it yields CASSGGLLETQYF.

CDR3 nucleotide sequence: TGCGCCAGCAGCCAAGATTGGAGGTCCGGCCACAATGAGCAGTTCTTC. Translated: CASSQDWRSGHNEQFF. The chain joins TRBV4-3 to TRBJ2-1, with D possibly matching TRBD2 (5 bases). CDR3 length: 16 residues. Between the trimmed V and J ends, which lost 0 bases and 5 bases, there was a span of 14 bases. Germline V gives CDR1 LGHNA, CDR2 YSLEER.

This clonotype was seen at least ten times. Germline is not matched at one junction end, which may reflect a read error. This chain links TRBV4-3 with TRBJ2-7; 11 nucleotides align to TRBD1. This CDR3 is built from 14 residues. Germline CDR1 and CDR2: LGHNA and YSLEER. The CDR3 DNA reads as TGTGCCAGCAGCCAGGGACAGGGGGCCTACGAGCAGTACTTC. This translates into CASSQGQGAYEQYF.

This clonotype was counted a few times. The chain carries TRBV7-2 and TRBJ1-5; TRBD1 agrees at 10 bases. Trimming at V came to 6 bases and at J to 8 bases, leaving 16 bases not matched to a gene. The germline V gene encodes CDR1 SGHTA and CDR2 FQGNSA. The CDR3 is 17 amino acids. In DNA form, the CDR3 reads TGTGCCAGCAGTCTAGGCTTGGGGGGACAGGGGAGGAAGCCCCAGCATTTT. It translates to CASSLGLGGQGRKPQHF.

This CDR3 is CASIGLGGGNEQFF. For the CDR3, the DNA is TGTGCCAGCATCGGACTCGGGGGGGGGAATGAGCAGTTCTTC. V usage is TRBV6-5 and J usage is TRBJ2-1, with 8 bases fitting TRBD2. The V gene end was trimmed by 7 bases and the J gene end by 7 bases; junction bases not matched to a gene: 9. Germline CDR1 and CDR2: MNHEY and SVGAGI. The CDR3 loop spans 14 amino acids.

V and J are TRBV12-3 or TRBV12-4 and TRBJ2-1; 8 bases are a match to TRBD1. V trimming: 6 bases; J trimming: 7 bases; junction bases outside the gene matches: 11. CDR3 length: 15 residues. In DNA form, the CDR3 reads TGTGCCAGCAGCCTCCCGCAGGGGGCGATGAATGAGCAGTTCTTC. Protein: CASSLPQGAMNEQFF.

The V gene is TRBV11-2, the J gene TRBJ2-6; 9 bases align to TRBD1. Germline CDR1 SGHAT, CDR2 FQNNGV. V gave up 3 bases and J gave up 3 bases; unmatched junction bases: 9. This CDR3 has 18 amino acids. The CDR3 DNA is TGTGCCAGCAGCTTTTTGCGACAGGGGGTCGGTGGGGCCAACGTCCTGACTTTC. Translated, it gives CASSFLRQGVGGANVLTF.

This clonotype showed up just a few times. J is TRBJ2-7 and V is TRBV4-3; 7 nucleotides align to TRBD1. The CDR3 loop spans 16 amino acids. J was trimmed by 0 bases and V by 1 base; bases with no gene match: 6. CDR1 LGHNA and CDR2 YSLEER come from the germline V gene. CDR3 sequence: CASSQATGTVSYEQYF. For the CDR3, the DNA is TGCGCCAGCAGCCAAGCAACCGGGACAGTCTCCTACGAGCAGTACTTC.

This clonotype was seen more than once but under ten times. This rearrangement joins TRBV27 to TRBJ2-5, with 10 bases matching TRBD2. Germline values: CDR1 MNHEY, CDR2 SMNVEV (reference sequence). V lost 4 bases and J lost 5; bases outside the gene matches: 4. This CDR3 has 14 residues. The CDR3 sequence: CASSSGLATETQYF. For the CDR3, the DNA is TGTGCCAGCAGTTCGGGACTAGCGACGGAGACCCAGTACTTC.

The chain links TRBV6-5 to TRBJ2-7, with TRBD2 matching 8 bases. The CDR3 sequence is 14 residues long. Germline CDR1 reads MNHEY; CDR2 reads SVGAGI. V lost 5 bases and J lost 6; bases outside the gene matches: 9. As DNA, the CDR3 is TGTGCCAGCAGTCTCCGCGGGGGGCTCTCCGAGCAGTACTTC. As protein: CASSLRGGLSEQYF.

The chain recombines TRBV9 with TRBJ1-4; D gene ambiguous. Per the germline V gene, CDR1 is SGDLS and CDR2 is YYNGEE. The V end lost 2 bases, the J end lost 8 bases, and 16 bases lay between the germline ends. The CDR3 consists of 15 residues. The CDR3 protein is CASSVGRSMNEKLFF. Written as DNA, the CDR3 is TGTGCCAGCAGCGTTGGACGGAGCATGAACGAAAAACTGTTTTTT. Supplemented by reference TRBV9 and TRBJ1-4, the full variable domain reads DSGVTQTPKHLITATGQRVTLRCSPRSGDLSVYWYQQSLDQGLQFLIQYYNGEERAKGNILERFSAQQFPDLHSELNLSSLELGDSALYFCASSVGRSMNEKLFFGSGTQLSVL.

The gene calls are TRBV15 and TRBJ2-4, with D unclear. The ends were cut back, 9 bases at V and 0 bases at J, with 15 bases in the middle. The CDR3 loop spans 15 amino acids. The germline gives CDR1 LNHNV, CDR2 YYDKDF (reference sequence). CDR3 residues: CATSTEILAKNIQYF. CDR3 in DNA: TGTGCCACATCGACGGAAATACTAGCCAAAAACATTCAGTACTTC.

This chain connects TRBV6-5 to TRBJ1-2, with a possible D match to TRBD1 (6 bases). The germline gives CDR1 MNHEY, CDR2 SVGAGI. The ends were cut back, 0 bases at V and 4 bases at J, with 15 bases in the middle. The CDR3 consists of 16 residues. The CDR3 DNA is TGTGCCAGCAGTTACTCGTCCGGGGGCTCTGGCTATGGCTACACCTTC. Amino acid sequence: CASSYSSGGSGYGYTF.

This clonotype has just a few counts. This chain links TRBV6-1 with TRBJ2-1; 7 bases match TRBD1. Per germline, CDR1 MNHNS and CDR2 SASEGT. This CDR3 region has 14 residues. After removal of 4 bases from V and 10 bases from J, the junction contained 10 bases not matched to a gene. CDR3 protein: CASSGWDRLNEQFF. CDR3 bases: TGTGCCAGCAGTGGATGGGACAGACTTAACGAGCAGTTCTTC.

This clonotype was seen only once. The chain recombines TRBV5-1 with TRBJ2-6; 8 bases agree with TRBD2. Germline V gives CDR1 SGHRS, CDR2 YFSETQ. The CDR3 length is 20 residues. With 0 bases clipped from V and 1 base from J, the junction kept 12 bases outside the gene matches. CDR3 amino acids: CASSLARGSGDYSGANVLTF. CDR3 in DNA: TGCGCCAGCAGCTTGGCCCGGGGTAGCGGGGATTATTCTGGGGCCAACGTCCTGACTTTC.

The V gene is TRBV5-1, the J gene TRBJ2-1; D is undetermined. Germline assignment: CDR1 SGHRS and CDR2 YFSETQ. Deletions cut 5 bases from V and 1 base from J, with 16 bases between. The CDR3 sequence is 16 residues long. CDR3 DNA: TGCGCCAGCAGATCCACGTCGGGTGATTCCTACAATGAGCAGTTCTTC. Translation: CASRSTSGDSYNEQFF.

The rearrangement uses TRBV5-1 and TRBJ2-1; TRBD1 aligns across 9 bases. The CDR3 spans 15 residues. Looked up from germline, CDR1 is SGHRS and CDR2 is YFSETQ. V trimming: 0 bases; J trimming: 7 bases; junction bases outside the gene matches: 5. The CDR3 region has the DNA TGCGCCAGCAGCTTGGACAGGGGGCGTGTTAATGAGCAGTTCTTC. Translated: CASSLDRGRVNEQFF.

Only a few counts were recorded for this clonotype. V is TRBV3-1 and J is TRBJ2-5; D possibly corresponds to TRBD1 (5 bases). Per the germline V gene, CDR1 is LGHDT and CDR2 is YNNKEL (reference sequence). This CDR3 is 15 amino acids long. Trimming removed 0 bases from V and 2 bases from J, with 10 bases in between. CDR3 sequence (DNA): TGTGCCAGCAGCCAAGATCAGACAGTTCAAGAGACCCAGTACTTC. The encoded protein is CASSQDQTVQETQYF.

The chain employs TRBV6-5 and TRBJ2-4; 7 nucleotides line up with TRBD1. The J call may be in error: the DNA end matches TRBJ2-7 better. From germline, CDR1 is MNHEY and CDR2 SVGAGI. CDR3 length: 15 amino acids. CDR3 sequence (DNA): TGTGCCAGCAGAGAGACCGGGACAGTAAACTACGAGCAGTACTTC. Translated, it gives CASRETGTVNYEQYF.

CDR3 nucleotides: TGTGCCAGCAGCATCGGGGGGGGGAAAGAGACCCAGTACTTC. It yields the protein CASSIGGGKETQYF. The rearrangement joins TRBV7-9 to TRBJ2-4; 8 bases are a match to TRBD2. Matching the DNA end better, TRBJ2-5 makes the J call doubtful. The germline V gene encodes CDR1 SEHNR and CDR2 FQNEAQ (reference sequence). The CDR3 has 14 amino acids.

The chain carries TRBV7-2 and TRBJ1-2; 7 nucleotides align to TRBD1. With 5 bases clipped from V and 4 bases from J, the junction kept 7 bases outside the gene matches. The length of the CDR3 is 14 residues. The V gene's germline CDR1 is SGHTA and CDR2 FQGNSA. The CDR3 bases are TGTGCCAGCAGCCGGGACAGAACTTCCTATGGCTACACCTTC. Translating it yields CASSRDRTSYGYTF. The variable domain in full, completed from reference TRBV7-2 and TRBJ1-2, reads GAGVSQSPSNKVTEKGKDVELRCDPISGHTALYWYRQSLGQGLEFLIYFQGNSAPDKSGLPSDRFSAERTGGSVSTLTIQRTQQEDSAVYLCASSRDRTSYGYTFGSGTRLTVV.

This clonotype was found a few times. This chain connects TRBV28 to TRBJ1-2; D may be TRBD1 (5 bases). The length of the CDR3 is 11 residues. Trimming took off 6 bases at V and 6 bases at J, with 8 bases between the two ends. CDR1 and CDR2 from the germline V gene are MDHEN and SYDVKM. In DNA, the CDR3 is TGTGCCAGCAGAATCAGGGATGGCTACACCTTC. Translation gives CASRIRDGYTF.

The chain uses TRBV7-6 and TRBJ1-6; D uncertain. CDR3 length: 15 amino acids. CDR1 and CDR2 (germline): SGHVS, FNYEAQ. V dropped 2 bases and J dropped 9 bases, with 14 bases sitting between them. The CDR3 region is CASSLSEAGSSPLHF. Written as DNA, the CDR3 is TGTGCCAGCAGCTTATCGGAGGCGGGTAGTTCACCCCTCCACTTT.

This clonotype was seen a few times. The genes are TRBV4-3 and TRBJ1-1; 7 nucleotides match TRBD1. From germline, CDR1 is LGHNA and CDR2 YSLEER. V lost 2 bases to trimming and J lost 4 bases; unmatched junction nucleotides: 4. This CDR3 comprises 14 residues. DNA of the CDR3: TGCGCCAGCAGCCAACCAGGGGGTCGCACTGAAGCTTTCTTT. Translated: CASSQPGGRTEAFF.

V usage is TRBV6-5 and J usage is TRBJ1-2; D is uncertain. Per germline, CDR1 MNHEY and CDR2 SVGAGI. V was shortened by 0 bases and J by 7 bases, with 9 bases between the two germline ends. This CDR3 spans 13 amino acids. The CDR3 nucleotides read TGTGCCAGCAGTTACTCGCGGGTGACTGGCTACACCTTC. Amino acid sequence: CASSYSRVTGYTF.

The gene calls are TRBV6-1 and TRBJ2-3; D not certain. The germline CDR1 and CDR2 sequences are MNHNS and SASEGT. This CDR3 region has 15 residues. V was cut by 2 bases and J by 2 bases, with 11 bases left in between. The CDR3 DNA follows: TGTGCCAGCAGTGAACGGTCTTTCTACACAGATACGCAGTATTTT. This translates into CASSERSFYTDTQYF.